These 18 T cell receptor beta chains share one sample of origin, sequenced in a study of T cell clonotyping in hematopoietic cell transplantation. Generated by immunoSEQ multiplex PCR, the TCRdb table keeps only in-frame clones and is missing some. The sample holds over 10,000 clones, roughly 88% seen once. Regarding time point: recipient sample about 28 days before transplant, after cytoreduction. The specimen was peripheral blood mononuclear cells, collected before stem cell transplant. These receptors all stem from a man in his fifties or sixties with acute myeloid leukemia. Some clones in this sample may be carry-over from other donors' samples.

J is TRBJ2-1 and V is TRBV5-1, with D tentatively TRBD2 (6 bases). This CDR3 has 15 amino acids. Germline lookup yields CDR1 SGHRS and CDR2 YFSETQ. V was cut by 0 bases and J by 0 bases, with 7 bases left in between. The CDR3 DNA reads TGCGCCAGCAGCTTGGACGGGGGCTCCTACAATGAGCAGTTCTTC. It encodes CASSLDGGSYNEQFF.

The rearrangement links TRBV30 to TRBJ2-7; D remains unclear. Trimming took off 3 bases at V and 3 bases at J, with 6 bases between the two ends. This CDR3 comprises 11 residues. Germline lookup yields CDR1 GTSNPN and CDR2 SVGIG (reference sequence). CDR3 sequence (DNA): TGTGCCTGGAGCGTGAGCTACGAGCAGTACTTC. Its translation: CAWSVSYEQYF. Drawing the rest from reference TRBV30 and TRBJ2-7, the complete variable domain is SQTIHQWPATLVQPVGSPLSLECTVEGTSNPNLYWYRQAAGRGLQLLFYSVGIGQISSEVPQNLSASRPQDRQFILSSKKLLLSDSGFYLCAWSVSYEQYFGPGTRLTVT.

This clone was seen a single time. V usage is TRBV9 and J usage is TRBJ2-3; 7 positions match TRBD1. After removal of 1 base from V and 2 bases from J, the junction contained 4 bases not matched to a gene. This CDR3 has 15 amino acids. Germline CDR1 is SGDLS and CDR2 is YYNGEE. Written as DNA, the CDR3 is TGTGCCAGCAGCGTAACAGGGGTCCCCACAGATACGCAGTATTTT. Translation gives CASSVTGVPTDTQYF.

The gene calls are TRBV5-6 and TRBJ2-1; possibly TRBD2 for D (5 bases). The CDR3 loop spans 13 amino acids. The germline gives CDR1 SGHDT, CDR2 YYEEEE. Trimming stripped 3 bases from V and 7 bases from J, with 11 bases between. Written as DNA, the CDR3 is TGTGCCAGCAGCTCCGGGGTCAGGAATGAGCAGTTCTTC. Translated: CASSSGVRNEQFF.

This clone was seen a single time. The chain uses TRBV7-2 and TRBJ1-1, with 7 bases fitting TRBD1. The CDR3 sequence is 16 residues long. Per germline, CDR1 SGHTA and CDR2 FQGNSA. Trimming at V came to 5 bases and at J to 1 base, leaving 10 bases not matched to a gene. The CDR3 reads CASSRTGPPGNTEAFF. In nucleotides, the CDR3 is TGTGCCAGCAGCAGGACAGGACCCCCGGGGAACACTGAAGCTTTCTTT.

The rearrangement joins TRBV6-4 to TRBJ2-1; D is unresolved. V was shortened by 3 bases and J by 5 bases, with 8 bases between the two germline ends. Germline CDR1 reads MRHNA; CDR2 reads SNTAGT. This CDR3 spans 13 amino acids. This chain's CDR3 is CASSERINNEQFF. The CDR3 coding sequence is TGTGCCAGCAGTGAAAGGATCAACAATGAGCAGTTCTTC.

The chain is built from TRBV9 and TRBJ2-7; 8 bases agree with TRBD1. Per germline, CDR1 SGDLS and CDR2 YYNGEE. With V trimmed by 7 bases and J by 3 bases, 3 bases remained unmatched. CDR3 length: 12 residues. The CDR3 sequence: CASGTGGYEQYF. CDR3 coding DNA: TGTGCCAGCGGGACAGGTGGCTACGAGCAGTACTTC. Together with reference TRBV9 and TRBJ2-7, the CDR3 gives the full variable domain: DSGVTQTPKHLITATGQRVTLRCSPRSGDLSVYWYQQSLDQGLQFLIQYYNGEERAKGNILERFSAQQFPDLHSELNLSSLELGDSALYFCASGTGGYEQYFGPGTRLTVT.

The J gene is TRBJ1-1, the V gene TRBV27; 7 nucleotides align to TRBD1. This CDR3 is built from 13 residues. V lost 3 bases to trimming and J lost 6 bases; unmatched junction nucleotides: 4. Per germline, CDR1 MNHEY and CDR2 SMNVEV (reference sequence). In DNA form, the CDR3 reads TGTGCCAGCAGTTTCGCAGGGGGAGCTGAAGCTTTCTTT. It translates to CASSFAGGAEAFF.

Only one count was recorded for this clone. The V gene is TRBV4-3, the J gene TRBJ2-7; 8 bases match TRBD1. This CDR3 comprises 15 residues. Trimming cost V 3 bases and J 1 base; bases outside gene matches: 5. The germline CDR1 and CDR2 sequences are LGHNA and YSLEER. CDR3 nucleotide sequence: TGCGCCAGCAGCCATGATTGGACAGGGTCCTACGAGCAGTACTTC. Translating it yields CASSHDWTGSYEQYF.

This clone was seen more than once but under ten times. CDR3 nucleotides: TGTGCCAGCAGATTGGGGGGACTGAACACTGAAGCTTTCTTT. Its protein product is CASRLGGLNTEAFF. The rearrangement links TRBV7-2 to TRBJ1-1, with D tentatively TRBD1 (5 bases). The CDR3 consists of 14 residues. V gave up 6 bases and J gave up 0 bases, with 11 bases separating them. Germline loops: CDR1 SGHTA, CDR2 FQGNSA.

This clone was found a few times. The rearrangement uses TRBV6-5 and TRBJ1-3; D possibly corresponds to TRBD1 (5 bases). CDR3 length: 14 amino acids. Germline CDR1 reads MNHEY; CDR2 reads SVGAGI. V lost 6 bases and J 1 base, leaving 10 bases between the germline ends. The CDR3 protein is CASSRTGSGNTIYF. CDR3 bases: TGTGCCAGCAGCCGTACAGGTTCTGGAAACACCATATATTTT.

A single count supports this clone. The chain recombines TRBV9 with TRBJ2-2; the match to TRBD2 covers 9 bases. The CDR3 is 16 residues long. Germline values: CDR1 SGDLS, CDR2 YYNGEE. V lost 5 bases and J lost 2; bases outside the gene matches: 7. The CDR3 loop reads CASRPAGGLNTGELFF. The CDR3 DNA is TGTGCCAGCAGGCCAGCGGGGGGCCTTAACACCGGGGAGCTGTTTTTT.

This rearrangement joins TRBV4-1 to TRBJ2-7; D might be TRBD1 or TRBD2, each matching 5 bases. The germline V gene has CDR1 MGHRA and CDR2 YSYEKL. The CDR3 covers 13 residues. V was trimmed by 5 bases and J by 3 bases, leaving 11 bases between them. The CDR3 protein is CASSVGDFYEQYF. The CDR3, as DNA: TGCGCCAGCAGCGTGGGGGATTTCTACGAGCAGTACTTC.

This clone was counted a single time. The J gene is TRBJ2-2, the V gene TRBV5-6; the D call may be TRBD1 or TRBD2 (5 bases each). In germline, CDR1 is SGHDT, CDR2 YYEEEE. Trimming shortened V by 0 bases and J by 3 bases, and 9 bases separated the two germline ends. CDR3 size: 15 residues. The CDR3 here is CASSLGGRDTGELFF. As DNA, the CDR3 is TGTGCCAGCAGCTTGGGGGGACGGGACACCGGGGAGCTGTTTTTT. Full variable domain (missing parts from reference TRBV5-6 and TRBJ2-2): DAGVTQSPTHLIKTRGQQVTLRCSPKSGHDTVSWYQQALGQGPQFIFQYYEEEERQRGNFPDRFSGHQFPNYSSELNVNALLLGDSALYLCASSLGGRDTGELFFGEGSRLTVL.

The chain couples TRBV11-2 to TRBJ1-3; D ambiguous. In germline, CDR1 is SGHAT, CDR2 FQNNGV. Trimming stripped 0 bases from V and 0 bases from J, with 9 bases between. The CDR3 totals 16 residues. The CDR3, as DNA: TGTGCCAGCAGCTTAGATCCCGGCCGCTCTGGAAACACCATATATTTT. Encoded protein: CASSLDPGRSGNTIYF.

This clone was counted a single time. This chain's CDR3 is CASSMDSNTGELFF. CDR3 in DNA: TGTGCCAGCAGCATGGACAGTAACACCGGGGAGCTGTTTTTT. The gene calls are TRBV7-2 and TRBJ2-2; tentative D call: TRBD1 (6 bases). With 5 bases removed from V and 2 bases from J, the gap between germline ends came to 9 bases. The CDR3 sequence is 14 residues long. Germline V CDR1 and CDR2: SGHTA, FQGNSA. Looking up the rest from reference TRBV7-2 and TRBJ2-2 gives the full variable domain: GAGVSQSPSNKVTEKGKDVELRCDPISGHTALYWYRQSLGQGLEFLIYFQGNSAPDKSGLPSDRFSAERTGGSVSTLTIQRTQQEDSAVYLCASSMDSNTGELFFGEGSRLTVL.

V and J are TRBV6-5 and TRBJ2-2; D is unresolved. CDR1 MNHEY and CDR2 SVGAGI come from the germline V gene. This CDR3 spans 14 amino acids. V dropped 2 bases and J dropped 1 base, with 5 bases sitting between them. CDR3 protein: CASSYGVNTGELFF. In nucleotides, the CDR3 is TGTGCCAGCAGTTACGGCGTGAACACCGGGGAGCTGTTTTTT.

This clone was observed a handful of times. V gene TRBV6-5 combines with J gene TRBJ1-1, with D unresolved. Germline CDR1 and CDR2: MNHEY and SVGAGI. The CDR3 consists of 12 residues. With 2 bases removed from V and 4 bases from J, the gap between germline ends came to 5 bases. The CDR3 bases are TGTGCCAGCAGTTACGGGAGCACTGAAGCTTTCTTT. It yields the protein CASSYGSTEAFF.